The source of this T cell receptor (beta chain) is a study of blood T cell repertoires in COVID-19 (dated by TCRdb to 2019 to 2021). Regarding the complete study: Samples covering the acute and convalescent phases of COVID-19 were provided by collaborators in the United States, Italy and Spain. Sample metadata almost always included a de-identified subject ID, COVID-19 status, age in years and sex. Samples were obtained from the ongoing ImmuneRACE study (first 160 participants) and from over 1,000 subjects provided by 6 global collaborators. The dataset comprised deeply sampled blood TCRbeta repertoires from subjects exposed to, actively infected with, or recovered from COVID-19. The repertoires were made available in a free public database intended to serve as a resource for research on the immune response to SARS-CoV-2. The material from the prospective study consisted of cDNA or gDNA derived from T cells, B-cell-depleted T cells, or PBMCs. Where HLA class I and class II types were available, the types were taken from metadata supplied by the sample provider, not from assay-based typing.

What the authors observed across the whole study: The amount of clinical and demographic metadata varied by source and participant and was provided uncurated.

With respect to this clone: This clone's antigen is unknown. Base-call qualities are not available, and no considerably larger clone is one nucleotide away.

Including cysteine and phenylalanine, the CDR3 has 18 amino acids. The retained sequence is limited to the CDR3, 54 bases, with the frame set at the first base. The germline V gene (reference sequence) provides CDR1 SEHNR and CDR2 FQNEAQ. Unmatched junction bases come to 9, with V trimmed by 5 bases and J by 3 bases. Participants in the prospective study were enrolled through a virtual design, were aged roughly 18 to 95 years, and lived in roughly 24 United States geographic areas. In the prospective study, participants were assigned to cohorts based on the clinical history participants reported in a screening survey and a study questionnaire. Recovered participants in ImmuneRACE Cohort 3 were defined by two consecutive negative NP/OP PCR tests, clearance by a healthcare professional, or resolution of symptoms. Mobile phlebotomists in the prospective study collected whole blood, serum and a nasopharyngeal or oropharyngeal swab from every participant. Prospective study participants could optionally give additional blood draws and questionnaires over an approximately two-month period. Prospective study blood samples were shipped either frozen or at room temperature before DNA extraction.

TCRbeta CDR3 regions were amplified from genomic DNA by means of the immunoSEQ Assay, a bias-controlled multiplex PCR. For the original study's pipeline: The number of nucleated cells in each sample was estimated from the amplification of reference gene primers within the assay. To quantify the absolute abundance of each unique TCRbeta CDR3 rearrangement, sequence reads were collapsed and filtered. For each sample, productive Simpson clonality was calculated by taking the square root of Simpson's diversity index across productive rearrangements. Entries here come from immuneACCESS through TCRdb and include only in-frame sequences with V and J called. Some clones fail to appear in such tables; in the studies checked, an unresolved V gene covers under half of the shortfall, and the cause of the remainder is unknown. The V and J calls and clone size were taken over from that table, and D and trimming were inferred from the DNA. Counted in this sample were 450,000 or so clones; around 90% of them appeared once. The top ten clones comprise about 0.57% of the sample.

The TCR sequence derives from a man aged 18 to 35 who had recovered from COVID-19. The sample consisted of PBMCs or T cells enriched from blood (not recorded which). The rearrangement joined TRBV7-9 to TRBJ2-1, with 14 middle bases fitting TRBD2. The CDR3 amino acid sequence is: CASSTYSTSGRDYNEQFF. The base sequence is TGTGCCAGCAGCACTTACTCGACTAGCGGGAGGGACTACAATGAGCAGTTCTTC.